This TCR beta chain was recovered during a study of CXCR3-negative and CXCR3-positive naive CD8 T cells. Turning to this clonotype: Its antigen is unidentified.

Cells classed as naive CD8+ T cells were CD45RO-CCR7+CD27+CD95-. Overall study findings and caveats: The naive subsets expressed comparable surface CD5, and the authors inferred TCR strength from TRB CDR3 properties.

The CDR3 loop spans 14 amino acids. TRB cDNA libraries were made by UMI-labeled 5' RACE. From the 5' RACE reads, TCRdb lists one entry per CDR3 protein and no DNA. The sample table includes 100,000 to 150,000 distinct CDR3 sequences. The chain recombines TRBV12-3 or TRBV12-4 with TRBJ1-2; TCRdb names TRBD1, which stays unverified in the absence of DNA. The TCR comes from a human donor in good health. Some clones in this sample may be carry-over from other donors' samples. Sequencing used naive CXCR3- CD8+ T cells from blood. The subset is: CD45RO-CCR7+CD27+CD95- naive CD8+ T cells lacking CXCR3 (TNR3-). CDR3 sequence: CASSTSHRVDGYTF.